These 5 T cell receptor beta chains came from one sample sequenced in a study of a mutant IDH1 vaccine in newly diagnosed glioma (dated by TCRdb to about 2021). Their specific antigens are unknown. The sample's time point label, decoded: week 35, safety follow-up. A 20-mer mutant IDH1 peptide at 300 micrograms in Montanide made up each vaccine dose, which was injected subcutaneously together with topical imiquimod. Libraries came from the immunoSEQ multiplex PCR assay. TCRdb re-hosts the immuneACCESS table, in-frame sequences only. Its copies lack some clones; in the studies checked, an unresolved V gene accounts for under half of them, and the cause for the rest is not known. The sample table contains roughly 60,000 clones; only one count was recorded for roughly 68% of them. The top ten constitute around 4.5% of the sample. This specimen consisted of PBMCs, obtained from a glioma patient whose treatment included an IDH1 peptide vaccine. The receptors come from a man aged 45-65 years with glioma.

The chain recombines TRBV12-5 with TRBJ1-2; tentatively, D is TRBD1 (6 bases). The germline V gene has CDR1 LGHNT and CDR2 FRNRAP. Trimming removed 7 bases from V and 7 bases from J, with 19 bases in between. This CDR3 spans 14 amino acids. CDR3 sequence: CASASGEAGSGYTF. The CDR3 DNA reads as TGTGCTAGTGCCTCAGGGGAAGCGGGGTCTGGCTACACCTTC.

The V and J genes are TRBV9 and TRBJ1-2; 10 positions agree with TRBD1. Unmatched junction bases numbered 5, after V lost 4 bases and J lost 5 bases. The germline gives CDR1 SGDLS, CDR2 YYNGEE. This CDR3 spans 14 amino acids. The CDR3 DNA reads as TGTGCCAGCAGCCCTGGGACAGGGGATTATGGCTACACCTTC. Amino acid sequence: CASSPGTGDYGYTF.

This clone was observed once. Here the CDR3 DNA reads TGTGCCAGCAGCCCGGGACAGATCTACGAGCAGTACTTC. This translates into CASSPGQIYEQYF. The J gene is TRBJ2-7, the V gene TRBV7-2, with 7 bases identical to TRBD1. The germline V gene encodes CDR1 SGHTA and CDR2 FQGNSA. After removal of 5 bases from V and 3 bases from J, the junction contained 4 bases not matched to a gene. The CDR3 sequence is 13 residues long.

The V call is TRBV29-1, the J call TRBJ1-2, with D unresolved. CDR1 is SQVTM, CDR2 ANQGSEA, per germline. The ends were cut back, 3 bases at V and 5 bases at J, with 13 bases in the middle. The CDR3 length is 13 residues. The CDR3 coding sequence is TGCAGCGTTGAGGACTCCCCTGGGTATGGCTACACCTTC. This encodes CSVEDSPGYGYTF.

The J gene is TRBJ1-2, the V gene TRBV30; D ambiguous. The CDR3 totals 12 residues. Germline CDR1 is GTSNPN and CDR2 is SVGIG (reference sequence). V was pared by 2 bases and J by 0 bases, with 4 bases between. CDR3 amino acids: CAWSSPNYGYTF. For the CDR3, the DNA is TGTGCCTGGAGTTCCCCTAACTATGGCTACACCTTC.